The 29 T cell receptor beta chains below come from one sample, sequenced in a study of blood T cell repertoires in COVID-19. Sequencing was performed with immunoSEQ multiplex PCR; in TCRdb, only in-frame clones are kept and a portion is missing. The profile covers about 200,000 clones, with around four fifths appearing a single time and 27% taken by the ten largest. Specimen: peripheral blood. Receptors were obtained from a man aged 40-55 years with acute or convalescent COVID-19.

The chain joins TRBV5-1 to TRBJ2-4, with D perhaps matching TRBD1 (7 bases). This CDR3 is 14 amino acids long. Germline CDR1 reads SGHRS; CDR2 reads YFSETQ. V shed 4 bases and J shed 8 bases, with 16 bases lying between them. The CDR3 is CASSPQDRRDIQYF. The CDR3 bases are TGCGCCAGCAGCCCCCAGGACAGGAGGGACATTCAGTACTTC.

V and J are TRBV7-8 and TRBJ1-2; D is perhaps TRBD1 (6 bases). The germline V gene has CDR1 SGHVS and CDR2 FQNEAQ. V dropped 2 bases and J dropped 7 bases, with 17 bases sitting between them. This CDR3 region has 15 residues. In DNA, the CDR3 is TGTGCCAGCAGCTTAACCTGGGAGGGGGGCTCTGGCTACACCTTC. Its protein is CASSLTWEGGSGYTF.

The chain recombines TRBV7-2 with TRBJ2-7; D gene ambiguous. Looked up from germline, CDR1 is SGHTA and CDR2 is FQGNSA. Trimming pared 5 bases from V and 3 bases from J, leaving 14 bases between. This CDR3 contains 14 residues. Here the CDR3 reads CASSGLENNYEQYF. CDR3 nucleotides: TGTGCCAGCAGCGGGCTTGAGAACAACTACGAGCAGTACTTC.

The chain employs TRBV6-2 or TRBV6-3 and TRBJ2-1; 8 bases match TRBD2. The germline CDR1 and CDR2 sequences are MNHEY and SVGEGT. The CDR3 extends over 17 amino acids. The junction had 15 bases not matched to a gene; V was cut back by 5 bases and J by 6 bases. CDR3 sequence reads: CASSTITGTSFPNEQFF. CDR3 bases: TGTGCCAGCAGTACTATTACCGGGACTAGTTTTCCCAATGAGCAGTTCTTC.

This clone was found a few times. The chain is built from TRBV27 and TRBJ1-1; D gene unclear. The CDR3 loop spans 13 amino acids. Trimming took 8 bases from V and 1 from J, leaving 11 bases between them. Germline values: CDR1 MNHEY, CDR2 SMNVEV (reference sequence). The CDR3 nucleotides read TGTGCCAGCGGACTTTTTACGAACACTGAAGCTTTCTTT. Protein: CASGLFTNTEAFF.

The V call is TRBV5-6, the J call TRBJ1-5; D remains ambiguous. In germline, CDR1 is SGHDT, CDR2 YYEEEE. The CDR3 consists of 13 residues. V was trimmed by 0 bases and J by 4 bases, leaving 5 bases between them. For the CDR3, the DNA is TGTGCCAGCAGCTTGGGCAGTAATCAGCCCCAGCATTTT. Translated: CASSLGSNQPQHF.

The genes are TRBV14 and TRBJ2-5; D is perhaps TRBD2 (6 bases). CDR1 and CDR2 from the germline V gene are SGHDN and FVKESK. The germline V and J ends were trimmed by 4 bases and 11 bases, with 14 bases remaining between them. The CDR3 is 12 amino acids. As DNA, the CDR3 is TGTGCCAGCAGCCTGGTCCTAGGGAGGCAGTACTTC. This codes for CASSLVLGRQYF.

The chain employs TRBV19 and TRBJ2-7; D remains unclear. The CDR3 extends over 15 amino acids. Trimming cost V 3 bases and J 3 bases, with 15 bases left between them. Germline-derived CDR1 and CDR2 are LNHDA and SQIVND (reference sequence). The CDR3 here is CASSIQTQPHYEQYF. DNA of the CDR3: TGTGCCAGTAGTATCCAAACCCAACCACACTACGAGCAGTACTTC.

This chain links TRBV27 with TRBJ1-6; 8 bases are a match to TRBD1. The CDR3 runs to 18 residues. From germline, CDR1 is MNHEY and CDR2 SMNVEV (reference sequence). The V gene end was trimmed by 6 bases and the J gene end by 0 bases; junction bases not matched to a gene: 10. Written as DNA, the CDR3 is TGTGCCAGCAGCCGTTTCAGGGGGCTAAGCTCCTATAATTCACCCCTCCACTTT. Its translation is CASSRFRGLSSYNSPLHF.

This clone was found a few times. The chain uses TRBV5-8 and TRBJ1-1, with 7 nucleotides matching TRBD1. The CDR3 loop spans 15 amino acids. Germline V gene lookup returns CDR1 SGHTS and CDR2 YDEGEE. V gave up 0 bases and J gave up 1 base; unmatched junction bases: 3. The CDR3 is CASSLVWTGNTEAFF. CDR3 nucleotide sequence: TGTGCCAGCAGCTTGGTTTGGACAGGGAACACTGAAGCTTTCTTT.

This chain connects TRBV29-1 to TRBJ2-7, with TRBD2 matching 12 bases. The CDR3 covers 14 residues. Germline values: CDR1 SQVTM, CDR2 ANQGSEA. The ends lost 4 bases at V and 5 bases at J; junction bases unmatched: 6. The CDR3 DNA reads TGCAGCGTTGTGGTGACTAGCGGGAGCAACGAGCAGTACTTC. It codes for CSVVVTSGSNEQYF.

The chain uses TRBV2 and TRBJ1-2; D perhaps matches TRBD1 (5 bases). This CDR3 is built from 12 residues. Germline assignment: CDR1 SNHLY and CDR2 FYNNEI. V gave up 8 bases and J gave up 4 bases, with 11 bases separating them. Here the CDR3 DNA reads TGTGCCAGCCAGGGAACCTCCTATGGCTACACCTTC. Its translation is CASQGTSYGYTF.

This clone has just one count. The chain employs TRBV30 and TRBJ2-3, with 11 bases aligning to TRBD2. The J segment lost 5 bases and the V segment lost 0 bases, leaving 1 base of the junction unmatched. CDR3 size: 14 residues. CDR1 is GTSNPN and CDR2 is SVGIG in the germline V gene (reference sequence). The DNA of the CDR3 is TGTGCCTGGAGTGTCGGACTAGCGGGAGATACGCAGTATTTT. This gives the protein CAWSVGLAGDTQYF.

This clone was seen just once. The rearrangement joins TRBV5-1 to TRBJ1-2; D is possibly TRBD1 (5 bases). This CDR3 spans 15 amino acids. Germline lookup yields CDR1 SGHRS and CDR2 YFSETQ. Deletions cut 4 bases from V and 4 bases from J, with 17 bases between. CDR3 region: CASSLVGAGLYGYTF. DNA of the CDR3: TGCGCCAGCAGCCTCGTAGGGGCCGGCCTCTATGGCTACACCTTC.

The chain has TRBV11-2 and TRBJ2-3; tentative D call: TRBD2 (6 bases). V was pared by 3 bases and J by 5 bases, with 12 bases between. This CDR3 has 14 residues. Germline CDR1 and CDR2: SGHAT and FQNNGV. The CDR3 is CASSLTSSGDTQYF. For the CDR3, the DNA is TGTGCCAGCAGCTTGACTAGTTCCGGAGATACGCAGTATTTT.

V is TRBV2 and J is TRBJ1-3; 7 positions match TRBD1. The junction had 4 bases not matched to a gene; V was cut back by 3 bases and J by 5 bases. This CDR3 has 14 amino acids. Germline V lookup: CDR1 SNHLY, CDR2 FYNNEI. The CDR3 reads CASSELGGRNTIYF. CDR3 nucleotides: TGTGCCAGCAGTGAGTTAGGGGGCAGAAACACCATATATTTT.

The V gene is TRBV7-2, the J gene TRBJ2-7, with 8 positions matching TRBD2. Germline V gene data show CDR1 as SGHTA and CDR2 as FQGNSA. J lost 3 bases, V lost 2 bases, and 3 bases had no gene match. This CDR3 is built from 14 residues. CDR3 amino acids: CASSLSGTSYEQYF. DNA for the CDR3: TGTGCCAGCAGCTTATCAGGGACTAGCTACGAGCAGTACTTC.

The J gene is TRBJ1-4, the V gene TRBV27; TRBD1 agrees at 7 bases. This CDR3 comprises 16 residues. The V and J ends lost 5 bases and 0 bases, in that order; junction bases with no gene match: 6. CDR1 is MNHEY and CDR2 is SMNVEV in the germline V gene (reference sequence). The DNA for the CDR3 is TGTGCCAGCAGTACTTTCGACAGGGCAACTAATGAAAAACTGTTTTTT. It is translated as CASSTFDRATNEKLFF.

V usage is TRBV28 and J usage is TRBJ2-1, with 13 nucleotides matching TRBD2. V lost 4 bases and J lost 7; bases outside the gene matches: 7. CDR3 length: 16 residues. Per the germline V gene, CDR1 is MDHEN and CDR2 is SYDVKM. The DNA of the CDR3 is TGTGCCAGCAGTTCTACAGGGACTAGCGGGAAGAATGAGCAGTTCTTC. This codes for CASSSTGTSGKNEQFF.

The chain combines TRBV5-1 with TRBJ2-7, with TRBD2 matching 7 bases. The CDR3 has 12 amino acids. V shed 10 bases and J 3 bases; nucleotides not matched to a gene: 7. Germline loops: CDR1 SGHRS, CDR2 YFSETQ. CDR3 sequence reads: CAHRGEGYEQYF. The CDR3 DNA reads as TGCGCCCACCGTGGGGAGGGCTACGAGCAGTACTTC.

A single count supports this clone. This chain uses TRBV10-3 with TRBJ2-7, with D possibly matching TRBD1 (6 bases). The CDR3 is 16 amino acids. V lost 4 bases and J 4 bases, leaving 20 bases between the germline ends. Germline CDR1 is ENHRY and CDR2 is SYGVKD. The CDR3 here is CAISGPPGQGRYEQYF. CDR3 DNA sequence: TGTGCCATCAGTGGACCTCCGGGACAAGGGCGGTACGAGCAGTACTTC.

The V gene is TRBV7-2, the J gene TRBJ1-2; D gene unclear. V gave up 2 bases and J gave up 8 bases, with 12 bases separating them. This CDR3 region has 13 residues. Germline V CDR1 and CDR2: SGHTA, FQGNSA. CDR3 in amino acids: CASSLSGARGYTF. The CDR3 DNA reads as TGTGCCAGCAGCTTATCGGGTGCTCGGGGCTACACCTTC.

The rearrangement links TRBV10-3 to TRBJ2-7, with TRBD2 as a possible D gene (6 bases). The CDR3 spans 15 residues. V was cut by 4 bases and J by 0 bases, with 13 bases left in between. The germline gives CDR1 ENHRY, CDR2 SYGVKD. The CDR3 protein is CAISVSASDSYEQYF. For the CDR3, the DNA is TGTGCCATCAGTGTTTCGGCTAGCGACTCCTACGAGCAGTACTTC.

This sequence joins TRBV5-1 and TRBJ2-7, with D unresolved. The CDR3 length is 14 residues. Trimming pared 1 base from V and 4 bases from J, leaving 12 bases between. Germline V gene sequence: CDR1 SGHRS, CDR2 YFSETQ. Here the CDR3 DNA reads TGCGCCAGCAGCTTGAGCCAGGCCCATTACGAGCAGTACTTC. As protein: CASSLSQAHYEQYF.

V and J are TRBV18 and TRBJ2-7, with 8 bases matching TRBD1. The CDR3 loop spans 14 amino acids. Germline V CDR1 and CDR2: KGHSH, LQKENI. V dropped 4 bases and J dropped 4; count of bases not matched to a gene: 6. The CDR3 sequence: CASSQETGEYEQYF. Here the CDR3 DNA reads TGTGCCAGCTCACAGGAGACAGGGGAATACGAGCAGTACTTC.

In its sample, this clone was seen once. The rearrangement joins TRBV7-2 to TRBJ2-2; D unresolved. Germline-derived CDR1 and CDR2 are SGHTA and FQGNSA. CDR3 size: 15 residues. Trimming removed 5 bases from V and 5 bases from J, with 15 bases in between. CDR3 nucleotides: TGTGCCAGCAGCCCTACCCCGTCCAGGACCGGGGAGCTGTTTTTT. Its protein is CASSPTPSRTGELFF.

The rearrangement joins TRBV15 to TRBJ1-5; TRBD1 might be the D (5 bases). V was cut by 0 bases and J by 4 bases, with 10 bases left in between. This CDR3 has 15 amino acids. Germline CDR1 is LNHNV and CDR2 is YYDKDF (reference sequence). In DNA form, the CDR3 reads TGTGCCACCAGCAGAGATCTGACAGAAAATCAGCCCCAGCATTTT. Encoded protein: CATSRDLTENQPQHF.

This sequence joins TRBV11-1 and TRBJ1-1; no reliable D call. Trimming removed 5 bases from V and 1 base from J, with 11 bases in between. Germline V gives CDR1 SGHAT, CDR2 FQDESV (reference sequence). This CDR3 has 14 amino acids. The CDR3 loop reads CASSKYTRNTEAFF. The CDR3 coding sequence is TGTGCCAGCAGCAAATACACAAGGAACACTGAAGCTTTCTTT.

This CDR3 is CASSQDGLAGTEQFF. CDR3 sequence (DNA): TGTGCCAGCAGCCAAGACGGGCTAGCGGGAACTGAGCAGTTCTTC. V usage is TRBV4-2 and J usage is TRBJ2-1, with 9 bases identical to TRBD2. Looked up from germline, CDR1 is LGHNA and CDR2 is YNFKEQ. V trimming: 0 bases; J trimming: 9 bases; junction bases outside the gene matches: 6. This CDR3 has 15 amino acids.